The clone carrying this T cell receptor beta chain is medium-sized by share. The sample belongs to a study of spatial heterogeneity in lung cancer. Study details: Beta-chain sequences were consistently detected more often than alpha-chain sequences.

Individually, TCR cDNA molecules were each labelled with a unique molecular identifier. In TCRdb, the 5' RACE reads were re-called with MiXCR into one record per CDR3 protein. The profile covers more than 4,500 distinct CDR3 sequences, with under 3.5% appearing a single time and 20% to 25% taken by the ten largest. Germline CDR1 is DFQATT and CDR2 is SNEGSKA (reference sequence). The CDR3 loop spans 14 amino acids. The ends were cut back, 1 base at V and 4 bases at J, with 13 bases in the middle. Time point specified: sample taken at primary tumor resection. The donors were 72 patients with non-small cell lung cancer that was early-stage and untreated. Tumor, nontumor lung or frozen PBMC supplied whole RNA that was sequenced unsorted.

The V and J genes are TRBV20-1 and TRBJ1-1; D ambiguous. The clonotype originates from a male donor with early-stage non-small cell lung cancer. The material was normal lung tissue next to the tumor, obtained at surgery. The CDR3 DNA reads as TGCAGTGCTAGAGGGGTAGGGTCCGGCACTGAAGCTTTCTTT. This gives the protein CSARGVGSGTEAFF.